Listed below are T cell receptor beta chains from one sample, sequenced in a study of cytotoxic CD8 clonotypes in ibrutinib-treated CLL. Data came from immunoSEQ multiplex PCR; TCRdb stores just in-frame clones and leaves some out. The sample lists approximately 22,000 clones, about 68% occurring once. Sequencing was performed on PBMCs, taken before ibrutinib treatment. The receptors come from a human donor with chronic lymphocytic leukemia. The CDR3 runs from the conserved cysteine through the conserved F or W. D genes are given only for firm matches. Size values are once, few and many counts, or a class for expanded clones, and some rows have none.

v_gene,abundance,d_gene,j_gene,CDR3aa,CDR3nt
TRBV4-2,-,TRBD1,TRBJ2-1,CASSPGQGDYNEQFF,TGTGCCAGCAGCCCTGGACAGGGTGACTACAATGAGCAGTTCTTC
TRBV27,few,-,TRBJ1-3,CASSLFLGNTIYF,TGTGCCAGCAGTTTATTTCTCGGAAACACCATATATTTT
TRBV6-1,few,-,TRBJ2-3,CASSETASRTDTQYF,TGTGCCAGCAGTGAAACAGCGTCGAGAACAGATACGCAGTATTTT
TRBV5-1,-,-,TRBJ2-3,CASSLLDPSTDTQYF,TGCGCCAGCAGCTTGTTGGACCCGAGCACAGATACGCAGTATTTT
TRBV2,-,-,TRBJ2-3,CASNLRATQYF,TGTGCCAGCAACCTTAGGGCTACGCAGTATTTT
TRBV28,-,TRBD1,TRBJ2-7,CASRDHRGEYYEQYF,TGTGCCAGCAGAGATCACAGGGGAGAGTACTACGAGCAGTACTTC
TRBV5-4,-,TRBD2,TRBJ2-7,CASSRGGSSSYEQYF,TGTGCCAGCAGCCGGGGGGGATCCAGTTCTTACGAGCAGTACTTC
TRBV5-1,-,-,TRBJ1-1,CASSPSGGMNTEAFF,TGCGCCAGCAGCCCCTCGGGGGGGATGAACACTGAAGCTTTCTTT
TRBV27,-,-,TRBJ2-7,CASSRQGSTYEQYF,TGTGCCAGCAGTAGGCAGGGTTCTACCTACGAGCAGTACTTC
TRBV6-5,few,-,TRBJ1-3,CASSRGLSGNTIYF,TGTGCCAGCAGTCGGGGTCTTTCCGGAAACACCATATATTTT
TRBV19,-,TRBD1,TRBJ1-2,CASSMFGQGYGYTF,TGTGCCAGTAGTATGTTCGGACAGGGCTATGGCTACACCTTC
TRBV29-1,once,TRBD1,TRBJ1-1,CSTTTRDRGLGDEAFF,TGCAGCACGACAACCCGGGACAGGGGGCTTGGAGATGAAGCTTTCTTT
TRBV19,-,TRBD1,TRBJ1-1,CASSIGGTDSEAFF,TGTGCCAGTAGTATAGGGGGGACAGACTCTGAAGCTTTCTTT
TRBV6-6,-,TRBD2,TRBJ2-7,CASSHPGLEKYEQYF,TGTGCCAGCAGCCATCCGGGACTAGAGAAATACGAGCAGTACTTC
TRBV4-3,-,-,TRBJ1-5,CASSRRWGESNQPQHF,TGCGCCAGCAGCCGGAGGTGGGGGGAGAGCAATCAGCCCCAGCATTTT
TRBV5-4,once,TRBD2,TRBJ2-4,CASSLRTSGSPMLQYF,TGTGCCAGCAGCTTGAGGACTAGCGGGAGTCCCATGCTTCAGTACTTC
TRBV6-5,-,-,TRBJ2-3,CASSGSSTDTQYF,TGTGCCAGCTCGGGGAGTAGCACAGATACGCAGTATTTT
TRBV7-2,-,TRBD1,TRBJ1-2,CASSLVGQGGGYTF,TGTGCCAGCAGCTTAGTAGGACAGGGTGGTGGCTACACCTTC
TRBV18,-,TRBD1,TRBJ2-7,CASSPRTGGRYEQYF,TGTGCCAGCTCACCAAGGACAGGGGGAAGGTACGAGCAGTACTTC
TRBV15,-,-,TRBJ2-7,CATSRDQWSYEQYF,TGTGCCACCAGCAGAGATCAATGGTCCTACGAGCAGTACTTC
TRBV19,-,-,TRBJ1-2,CATKGYTF,TGTGCCACGAAAGGCTACACCTTC
TRBV5-1,-,-,TRBJ2-1,CASRRGEYNEQFF,TGCGCCAGCAGAAGGGGGGAATACAATGAGCAGTTCTTC
TRBV11-2,few,-,TRBJ2-7,CASSRGIQDQQYF,TGTGCCAGCAGCCGTGGTATTCAGGACCAGCAGTACTTC
TRBV5-1,-,TRBD1,TRBJ2-7,CASSARQGWSYEQYF,TGCGCCAGCAGCGCAAGACAGGGCTGGTCCTACGAGCAGTACTTC
TRBV10-1,-,-,TRBJ2-6,CARQSRANVLTF,TGCGCCAGACAAAGTCGGGCCAACGTCCTGACTTTC
TRBV18,few,TRBD1,TRBJ1-2,CASSLGTVPNYGYTF,TGTGCCAGCTCCCTCGGGACAGTCCCTAACTATGGCTACACCTTC
TRBV6-5,once,-,TRBJ1-2,CASKPGARTGYTF,TGTGCCAGCAAACCGGGGGCGCGAACAGGCTACACCTTC
TRBV5-1,-,-,TRBJ2-7,CASSPGPGTPEQYF,TGTGCCAGCAGCCCTGGACCCGGAACCCCCGAGCAGTACTTC
TRBV29-1,-,TRBD1,TRBJ2-1,CSVRQGYNEQFF,TGCAGCGTTAGACAGGGTTACAATGAGCAGTTCTTC
TRBV11-2,-,TRBD1,TRBJ1-1,CASSLRRTGGTSGEAFF,TGTGCCAGCAGCTTAAGGAGGACAGGCGGGACGAGTGGGGAAGCTTTCTTT
TRBV7-9,-,TRBD1,TRBJ1-2,CASSQEGNRGRRGYTF,TGTGCCAGCAGTCAAGAGGGAAACAGGGGGCGCCGTGGCTACACCTTC
TRBV11-2,large,-,TRBJ2-7,CASSLPGIYEQYF,TGTGCCAGCAGCTTGCCCGGGATATACGAGCAGTACTTC
TRBV28,few,-,TRBJ1-1,CASSFTQGTEAFF,TGTGCCAGCAGTTTTACACAGGGTACTGAAGCTTTCTTT
TRBV28,-,-,TRBJ2-1,CASSGRGILYNEQFF,TGTGCCAGCAGCGGAAGGGGCATCCTCTACAATGAGCAGTTCTTC
TRBV19,once,TRBD2,TRBJ2-1,CASSPPSGRSNNEQFF,TGTGCCAGTAGTCCCCCTAGCGGGCGGAGTAACAATGAGCAGTTCTTC
TRBV15,medium-sized,TRBD2,TRBJ2-2,CATATSGGSNTGELFF,TGTGCCACCGCGACTAGCGGGGGATCGAACACCGGGGAGCTGTTTTTT
TRBV4-2,-,TRBD2,TRBJ2-3,CASSQESSGSIDTQYF,TGTGCCAGCAGCCAAGAGTCTAGCGGGAGTATAGATACGCAGTATTTT
TRBV7-7,-,-,TRBJ1-6,CASSLAGRPPLHF,TGTGCTAGCAGCTTAGCCGGACGACCACCCCTCCACTTT
TRBV2,once,TRBD1,TRBJ1-4,CASSIGDSGNEKLFF,TGTGCCAGCAGTATAGGGGACAGTGGTAATGAAAAACTGTTTTTT